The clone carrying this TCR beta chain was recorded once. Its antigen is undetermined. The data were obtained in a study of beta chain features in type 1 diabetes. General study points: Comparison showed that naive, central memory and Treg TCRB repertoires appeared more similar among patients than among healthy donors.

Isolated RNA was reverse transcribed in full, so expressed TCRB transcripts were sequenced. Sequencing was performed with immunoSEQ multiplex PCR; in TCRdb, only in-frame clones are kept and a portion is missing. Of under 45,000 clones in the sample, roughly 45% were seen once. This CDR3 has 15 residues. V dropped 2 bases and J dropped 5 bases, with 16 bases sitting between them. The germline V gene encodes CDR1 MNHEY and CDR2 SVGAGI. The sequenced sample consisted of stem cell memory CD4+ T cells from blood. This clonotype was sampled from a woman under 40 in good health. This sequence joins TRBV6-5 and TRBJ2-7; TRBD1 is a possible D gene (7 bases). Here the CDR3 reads CASSYQGGRGHEQYF. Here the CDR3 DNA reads TGTGCCAGCAGTTACCAGGGGGGCAGGGGCCACGAGCAGTACTTC.